This T cell receptor beta chain was recorded in a study of post-analysis software for immune sequencing data. On the study more broadly: Relapsing-remitting, secondary progressive and progressive-relapsing forms of multiple sclerosis all featured among disease courses. Overall study results and limits: Diversity measured as normalized Chao1 was significantly lower in multiple sclerosis patients than in controls. Strong co-clustering by F measure was evident for samples that had been prepared in the same batch. Higher frequency in patients than in controls was seen for five TRBV segments, with TRBV5-6, TRBV5-1 and TRBV20-1 among them.

Germline CDR1 reads SGHTA; CDR2 reads FQGNSA. V lost 1 base and J lost 15, with 19 bases in between. CDR3 length equals 14 residues. Researchers reported that TCR beta cDNA libraries carried unique molecular identifiers. cDNA molecules numbering some 500,000 came from about 0.94 to 9.7 million T cells. TCRdb passed the PCR reads through MiXCR, listing each CDR3 protein once. The top ten hold over 4.5% of the sample, which has approximately 770,000 distinct CDR3 sequences, just over 45% seen once. Comment on this clonotype: The antigen is unknown.

The clonotype was recovered from a girl under 18 with multiple sclerosis. V gene TRBV7-2 combines with J gene TRBJ2-1, with D unresolved. Sample: blood. CDR3: CASSLGGSPQSLFF. The CDR3 nucleotides are TGTGCCAGCAGCTTAGGAGGATCTCCCCAGAGTCTGTTCTTC.